This record concerns one TCR beta chain sequence. This record belongs to a study of blood T cell repertoires in COVID-19. Using immunoSEQ multiplex PCR, the repertoire was profiled, and TCRdb retains in-frame clones only, with some absent. Of 100,000 to 150,000 clones listed, about 83% are singletons. Germline values: CDR1 KGHDR, CDR2 SFDVKD. V was shortened by 1 base and J by 0 bases, with 27 bases between the two germline ends. The CDR3 totals 22 residues. The receptor was isolated from a human donor in a cohort sampled during active COVID-19. This chain connects TRBV24-1 to TRBJ2-1; maybe TRBD1 (8 bases). Sequenced: peripheral blood. The CDR3 DNA is TGTGCCACCAGTGATTTCCTAAGACGGGACAGGCTAGCGGCAAGCTCCTACAATGAGCAGTTCTTC. Translation gives CATSDFLRRDRLAASSYNEQFF.